These T cell receptor beta chains were read from a single sample in a study of shared clonotypes between healthy human individuals. Profiled with immunoSEQ multiplex PCR; TCRdb holds only in-frame clones, not every one. The sample lists around 2.5 million clones; roughly 93% were seen once. The sample taken for sequencing was naive CD4+ T cells from PBMCs. These receptors were collected from a man aged 18 to 29 in good health. Some clones in this sample may be carry-over from other donors' samples. CDR3s include the opening cysteine and the closing phenylalanine or tryptophan. D genes are given only for firm matches. A row's size may be missing; if present it is once, few, many or a size class.

TRBJ2-6,TRBV27,.,.,TGTGCCAGCAGTTTTCGCCCGAGCTCTGGGGCCAACGTCCTGACTTTC,CASSFRPSSGANVLTF
TRBJ2-3,TRBV28,.,.,TGTGCCAGCAGTACTCCCAGGGCCCCCGGCACAGATACGCAGTATTTT,CASSTPRAPGTDTQYF
TRBJ2-2,TRBV18,few,.,TGTGCCACCTCAGTCAGGGAGGCCGGGGAGCTGTTTTTT,CATSVREAGELFF
TRBJ1-1,TRBV18,once,.,TGTGCCAGCTCACCAAAAGCCAGGGCTCCAGGGGACACTGAAGCTTTCTTT,CASSPKARAPGDTEAFF
TRBJ2-3,TRBV28,once,.,TGTGCCAGCAGTATCCCATCCGGCAAAGGGGGCACAGATACGCAGTATTTT,CASSIPSGKGGTDTQYF
TRBJ1-1,TRBV6-5,.,TRBD1,TGTGCCAGCAGCCCCCGGACAGGGAACACTGAAGCTTTCTTT,CASSPRTGNTEAFF
TRBJ2-2,TRBV25-1,.,.,TGTGCCAGCAGTGAATTTGGCGGGGGCGTCGGGATCGGGGAGCTGTTTTTT,CASSEFGGGVGIGELFF
TRBJ2-7,TRBV18,few,.,TGTGCCAGCTCACCACCTTCAGGGGTGTACGAGCAGTACTTC,CASSPPSGVYEQYF
TRBJ1-5,TRBV7-2,.,.,TGTGCCAGCAGCCGAGCCGGGGGGCCCCAGCATTTT,CASSRAGGPQHF
TRBJ1-2,TRBV9,.,.,TGTGCCAGCAGCGTAGGGGGACTACAGGCTAACTATGGCTACACCTTC,CASSVGGLQANYGYTF
TRBJ2-1,TRBV11-2,.,.,TGTGCCAGCAGCCCAGTCACTGGGAGTATCAATGAGCAGTTCTTC,CASSPVTGSINEQFF
TRBJ1-3,TRBV11-2,.,.,TGTGCCAGCAGCCAGACGGACTCTGGAAACACCATATATTTT,CASSQTDSGNTIYF
TRBJ2-1,TRBV18,once,TRBD2,TGTGCCAGCTCAGAAGCGGGAGGGGTGGTTGAGCAGTTCTTC,CASSEAGGVVEQFF
TRBJ1-2,TRBV6-6,.,TRBD1,TGTGCCACGGGACAGCCATCTAACTATGGCTACACCTTC,CATGQPSNYGYTF
TRBJ2-4,TRBV28,.,.,TGTGCCATCGGGGACTCCCGCGGGAACATTCAGTACTTC,CAIGDSRGNIQYF
TRBJ1-2,TRBV7-9,.,.,TGTGCCAGCAGCCCAATGGGGGGGATTTCAGTCTATGGCTACACCTTC,CASSPMGGISVYGYTF
TRBJ2-1,TRBV28,.,TRBD2,TGTGCCAGCAGTCCGGAGTTTAGCGGGAGACCCTACAATGAGCAGTTCTTC,CASSPEFSGRPYNEQFF
TRBJ2-7,TRBV30,.,.,TGTGCCTGGAGGCAGTCTACCTACGAGCAGTACTTC,CAWRQSTYEQYF
TRBJ2-7,TRBV5-4,once,TRBD1,TGTGCCAGCAGCTCCCTTATGTGGACAGGGGGATATACGAAGCAGTACTTC,CASSSLMWTGGYTKQYF
TRBJ1-1,TRBV10-3,.,TRBD1,TGTGCCATCAGAGACAGGGAGGCCACTGAAGCTTTCTTT,CAIRDREATEAFF
TRBJ2-5,TRBV2,.,.,TGTGCCAGCAGCACAGTTTTAGAGACCCAGTACTTC,CASSTVLETQYF
TRBJ1-3,TRBV6-1,.,.,TGTGCCAGCAGTGTGACAGACTCTGGAAACACCATATATTTT,CASSVTDSGNTIYF
TRBJ2-3,TRBV6-1,.,TRBD1,TGTGCCAGCAGAGACAGGGGGTACGCAGATACGCAGTATTTT,CASRDRGYADTQYF
TRBJ1-2,TRBV5-4,.,.,TGTGCCAGCAGCCAAGATCTGGCACTAAACTATGGCTACACCTTC,CASSQDLALNYGYTF
TRBJ2-7,TRBV6-6,.,.,TGTGCCAGCAGTTACTCCTCAAAATACGAGCAGTACTTC,CASSYSSKYEQYF
TRBJ1-1,TRBV28,.,.,TGTGCCAGCAGTTCGGGGGCGCAGAGCAAAGCTTTCTTT,CASSSGAQSKAFF
TRBJ2-7,TRBV18,.,.,TGTGCCAGCTCACCTAGGGTTGGCGACTCCTACGAGCAGTACTTC,CASSPRVGDSYEQYF
TRBJ2-4,TRBV18,.,.,TGTGCCAGCTCACTGACAACTTTAGCCAAAAACATTCAGTACTTC,CASSLTTLAKNIQYF
TRBJ2-2,TRBV14,.,.,TGTGCCAGCAGCCAAATGCTCACGAACACCGGGGAGCTGTTTTTT,CASSQMLTNTGELFF
TRBJ2-2,TRBV28,.,.,TGTGCCAGCAGTTTATTAGGGATGGGGGAGCTGTTTTTT,CASSLLGMGELFF
TRBJ2-7,TRBV21-1,.,.,TGTGCCAGCAGCAAAGATAGAGCGGGAGTCGTCGGGAGCTACGAGCAGTACTTC,CASSKDRAGVVGSYEQYF
TRBJ2-7,TRBV19,.,.,TGTGCCAGTAGGGACACCCTAAAAGGGGAGCAGTACTTC,CASRDTLKGEQYF
TRBJ2-2,TRBV5-1,.,.,TGCGCCAGCAGTCTTGCCCTTACCGGGGAGCTGTTTTTT,CASSLALTGELFF
TRBJ1-5,TRBV5-5,.,.,TGTGCCAGCAGCCTGCGGACAGAGAATCAGCCCCAGCATTTT,CASSLRTENQPQHF
TRBJ1-2,TRBV14,.,.,TGTGCCAGCAGCCAAATGAGGAGGGGATCTAGCTATGGCTACACCTTC,CASSQMRRGSSYGYTF
TRBJ2-3,TRBV9,.,TRBD1,TGTGCCAGCAGCGTGGGGACAGGGGTGGGCACAGATACGCAGTATTTT,CASSVGTGVGTDTQYF
TRBJ2-1,TRBV2,.,.,TGTGCCACCGGGGTTGGACACAATGAGCAGTTCTTC,CATGVGHNEQFF
TRBJ2-1,TRBV7-3,once,TRBD2,TGTGCCAGCAGCCTCACTAGCGGACCAAGCTCCTACAATGAGCAGTTCTTC,CASSLTSGPSSYNEQFF
TRBJ1-4,TRBV19,.,.,TGTGCCAGTAGTGGTTGGGGGAGCATGGATGAAAAACTGTTTTTT,CASSGWGSMDEKLFF
TRBJ2-1,TRBV18,.,TRBD1,TGTGCCAGCTCCCGCGAACAGGGGAGCTCCTACAATGAGCAGTTCTTC,CASSREQGSSYNEQFF
TRBJ2-7,TRBV5-6,.,TRBD2,TGTGCCAGCAGATATCGTACTAGCGGGACTCGGGAGCAGTACTTC,CASRYRTSGTREQYF
TRBJ2-1,TRBV28,.,.,TGTGCCAGCAGTGGACTCCCCGAGAAGGAGCAGTTCTTC,CASSGLPEKEQFF
TRBJ1-2,TRBV28,.,TRBD1,TGTGCCAGCATGCAGGGACAGCGTGGCTACACCTTC,CASMQGQRGYTF
TRBJ1-1,TRBV2,.,.,TGTGCCAGCAGGGAGGGGCAGCCCAGTGAAGCTTTCTTT,CASREGQPSEAFF
TRBJ1-4,TRBV7-9,.,.,TGTGCCAGCAGCTTAGACGCGCTTAATATGGAAAAACTGTTTTTT,CASSLDALNMEKLFF
TRBJ2-1,TRBV5-1,.,TRBD2,TGCGCCAGCAGCTTATTTAGCGGGAGTAGGTCCTACAATGAGCAGTTCTTC,CASSLFSGSRSYNEQFF
TRBJ2-7,TRBV11-2,.,.,TGTGCCAGCAGCGCGACTAGTAGGGAGCAGTACTTC,CASSATSREQYF
TRBJ1-1,TRBV18,.,.,TGTGCCAGCTCACAGGACAGTTGGGGCACTGAAGCTTTCTTT,CASSQDSWGTEAFF
TRBJ2-7,TRBV6-5,.,TRBD2,TGTGCCAGCAGTCCCCGGGAGGGGGCCTACGAGCAGTACTTC,CASSPREGAYEQYF
TRBJ1-4,TRBV9,.,TRBD1,TGTGCCAGCAGCGTAGCGGGACAGGGGTTCAATGAAAAACTGTTTTTT,CASSVAGQGFNEKLFF
TRBJ2-1,TRBV12-5,.,TRBD2,TGTGCTAGTGGTTTGCCCGAGACTAGCCTCTCCTACAATGAGCAGTTCTTC,CASGLPETSLSYNEQFF
TRBJ2-3,TRBV2,.,TRBD2,TGTGCCAGCAGTAAAACAGGACTAGCGGGGACAGATACGCAGTATTTT,CASSKTGLAGTDTQYF
TRBJ2-7,TRBV10-3,.,.,TGTGCCATCAGCGCAGGATCATACGAGCAGTACTTC,CAISAGSYEQYF